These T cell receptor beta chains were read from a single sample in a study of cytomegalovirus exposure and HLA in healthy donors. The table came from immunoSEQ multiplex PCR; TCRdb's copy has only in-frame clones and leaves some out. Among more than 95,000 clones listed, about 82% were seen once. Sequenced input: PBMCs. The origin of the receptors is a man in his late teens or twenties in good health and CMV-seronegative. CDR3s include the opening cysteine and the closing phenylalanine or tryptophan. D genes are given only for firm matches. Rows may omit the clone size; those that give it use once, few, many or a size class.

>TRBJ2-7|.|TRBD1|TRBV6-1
TGTGCCAGCAGTGGCGACAGGGAAAGGGGGTACGAGCAGTACTTC
CASSGDRERGYEQYF
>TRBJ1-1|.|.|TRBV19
TGTGCCAGTCTTGATAAAGGGGGACCGAACACTGAAGCTTTCTTT
CASLDKGGPNTEAFF
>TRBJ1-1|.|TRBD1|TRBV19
TGTGCCAGTAGTGACCAGGGGGAGAACACTGAAGCTTTCTTT
CASSDQGENTEAFF
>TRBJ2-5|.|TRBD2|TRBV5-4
TGTGCCAGCAGCTTGGTCGGCGGGAGGGCGGAAGAAGAGACCCAGTACTTC
CASSLVGGRAEEETQYF
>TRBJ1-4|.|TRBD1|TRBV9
TGTGCCAGCAGCCCGGTTAAGGGGGCTAACGAAAAACTGTTTTTT
CASSPVKGANEKLFF
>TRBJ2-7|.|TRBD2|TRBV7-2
TGTGCCAGCAGCTCGGCCTCCGGGAGGGCCTCCTACGAGCAGTACTTC
CASSSASGRASYEQYF
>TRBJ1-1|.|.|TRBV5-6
TGTGCCAGCAGCCAAAGAGGGGGGGGTGAAGCTTTCTTT
CASSQRGGGEAFF
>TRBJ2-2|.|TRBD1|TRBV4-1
TGCGCCAGCCAAAACACTCTCCGGGACAGGGCCGCCGGGGAGCTGTTTTTT
CASQNTLRDRAAGELFF
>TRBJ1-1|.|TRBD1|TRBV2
TGTGCCAGCAGCTTACAGGGGCCGCTGTACACTGAAGCTTTCTTT
CASSLQGPLYTEAFF
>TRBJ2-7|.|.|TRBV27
TGTGCCAGCAGTTTAGGACAGAACATCTACGAGCAGTACTTC
CASSLGQNIYEQYF
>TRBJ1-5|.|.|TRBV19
TGTGCCAGTAGTGGTCCACAGGGCAATCAGCCCCAGCATTTT
CASSGPQGNQPQHF
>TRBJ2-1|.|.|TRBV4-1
TGCGCCAGCAGCTCTGAGTATGAGCAGTTCTTC
CASSSEYEQFF
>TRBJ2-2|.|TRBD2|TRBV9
TGTGCCAGCAGCGTAGCTCGGTCTAGCGGAATCACCGGGGAGCTGTTTTTT
CASSVARSSGITGELFF
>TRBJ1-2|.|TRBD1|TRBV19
TGTGCCAGTAGTCCCCCACCCCGGGACAGGGGATCAGCTAACTATGGCTACACCTTC
CASSPPPRDRGSANYGYTF
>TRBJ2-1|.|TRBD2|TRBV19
TGTGCCAACATTAGCGGGAACGACAATGAGCAGTTCTTC
CANISGNDNEQFF
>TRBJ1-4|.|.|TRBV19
TGTGCCAGTACCAGGGGCGTGAATGAAAAACTGTTTTTT
CASTRGVNEKLFF
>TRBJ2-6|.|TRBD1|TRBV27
TGTGCCAGCAGTCCCCCTACAGGGGTCGGGGCCAACGTCCTGACTTTC
CASSPPTGVGANVLTF
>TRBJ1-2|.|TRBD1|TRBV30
TGTGCCTGGAGTGACGAGGGACAGGGGAACTATGGCTACACCTTC
CAWSDEGQGNYGYTF
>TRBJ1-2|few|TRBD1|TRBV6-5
TGTGCCAGCAGTTCTCCGGGACAGGACTCTGGCTACACCTTC
CASSSPGQDSGYTF
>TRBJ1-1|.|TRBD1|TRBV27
TGTGCCAGCAGTTTATCGGACAGGCCTAGTTTGAACACTGAAGCTTTCTTT
CASSLSDRPSLNTEAFF
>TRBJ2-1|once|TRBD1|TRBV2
TGTGCCAGCAGCAGACAGGGGAGCTCCTACAATGAGCAGTTCTTC
CASSRQGSSYNEQFF
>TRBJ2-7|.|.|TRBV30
TGTGCCTGGAACCGGGACTTAAATTCCTACGAGCAGTACTTC
CAWNRDLNSYEQYF
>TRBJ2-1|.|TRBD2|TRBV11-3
TGTGCCAGCAGCTTAGGTTTGCTAACAAGGGGTGGGAGGGCCAATGAGCAGTTCTTC
CASSLGLLTRGGRANEQFF
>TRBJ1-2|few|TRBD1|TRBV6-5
TGTGCCAGCAGTTACTCGCCTAGGGACAGCACCTATGGCTACACCTTC
CASSYSPRDSTYGYTF
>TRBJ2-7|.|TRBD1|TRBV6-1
TGTGCCAGCAGTGCCCCCCGGGACAGGGGGCTCGAGCAGTACTTC
CASSAPRDRGLEQYF
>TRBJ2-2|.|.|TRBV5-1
TGCGCCAGCAGCCCCCGACAGGACACCGGGGAGCTGTTTTTT
CASSPRQDTGELFF
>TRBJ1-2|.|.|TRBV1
TGCACCAGCAGCCAAATTTCCCGGGACACGTCAAGGGCCTATGGCTACACCTTC
CTSSQISRDTSRAYGYTF
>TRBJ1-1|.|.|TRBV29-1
TGCAGCGTTGACAGGGGCAGGAACACTGAAGCTTTCTTT
CSVDRGRNTEAFF
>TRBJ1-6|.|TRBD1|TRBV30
TGTGCCTGGAGTCCCCCGGACAGGGCAAATTCACCCCTCCACTTT
CAWSPPDRANSPLHF
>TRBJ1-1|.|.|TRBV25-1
TGTGCCAGCAGTGAATATTTAAACACTGAAGCTTTCTTT
CASSEYLNTEAFF
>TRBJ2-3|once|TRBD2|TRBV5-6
TGTGCCAGCAGCTTGCCAGCGGGAATCACAGATACGCAGTATTTT
CASSLPAGITDTQYF
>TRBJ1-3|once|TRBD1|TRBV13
TGTGCCAGCAGCACGCGGGGACAGGGTTTTGGAAACACCATATATTTT
CASSTRGQGFGNTIYF
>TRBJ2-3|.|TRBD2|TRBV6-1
TGTGCCAGCAGTGGGTTGGGTAGCGGGGGGGCCATCGCGCAGTATTTT
CASSGLGSGGAIAQYF
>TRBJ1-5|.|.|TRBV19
TGTGCCAGCACGGTAGCCAATCAGCCCCAGCATTTT
CASTVANQPQHF
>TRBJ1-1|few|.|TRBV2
TGTGCCAGCAATAGAGGCATGAACACTGAAGCTTTCTTT
CASNRGMNTEAFF
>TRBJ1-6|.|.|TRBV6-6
TGTGCCAGCAGTTCGGGATTTGCCTATAATTCACCCCTCCACTTT
CASSSGFAYNSPLHF
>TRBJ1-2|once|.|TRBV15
TGTGCCACCAGCAGAGATCGACAGAACTATGGCTACACCTTC
CATSRDRQNYGYTF
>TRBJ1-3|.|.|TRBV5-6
TGTGCCAGCAGCTTGGACGGCGGCTACTCTGGAAACACCATATATTTT
CASSLDGGYSGNTIYF
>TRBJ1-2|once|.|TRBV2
TGTGCCAGCAGTGAGGGCAGCGGTTATGGCTACACCTTC
CASSEGSGYGYTF
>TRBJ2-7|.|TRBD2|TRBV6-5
TGTGCCAGCAGTCTAGCGGGGGGGACATACGAGCAGTACTTC
CASSLAGGTYEQYF
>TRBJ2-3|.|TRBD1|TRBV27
TGTGCCAGCAGCCCCGACAGGGCCGGAGATACGCAGTATTTT
CASSPDRAGDTQYF
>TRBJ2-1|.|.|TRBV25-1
TGTGCCAGCAGTGTCGACAGCTCCTACAATGAGCAGTTCTTC
CASSVDSSYNEQFF
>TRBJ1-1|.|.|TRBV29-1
TGCAGCGTTCGGGGGGGCGGGATGAACACTGAAGCTTTCTTT
CSVRGGGMNTEAFF
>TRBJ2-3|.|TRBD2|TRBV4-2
TGTGCCAGCAGCCAAGCCGGGGGGGGCCGCACAGATACGCAGTATTTT
CASSQAGGGRTDTQYF
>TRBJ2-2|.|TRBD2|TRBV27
TGTGCCAGCAGTCTAGGGTTAGCGGGAGTGGGCACCGGGGAGCTGTTTTTT
CASSLGLAGVGTGELFF
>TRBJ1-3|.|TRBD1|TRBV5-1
TGCGCCAGCAGCGGATCGGGACAGGGGGCGCGGGGAAACACCATATATTTT
CASSGSGQGARGNTIYF